This T cell receptor beta chain comes out of a study of Ad26.COV2.S vaccination and SARS-CoV-2 variants. Regarding treatment: around 19 received Ad26.COV2.S at low or high dose, single or two shots; five or six received placebo; per-sample allocation not given. Sample collection was performed on day 63 after the first vaccine or placebo injection. The repertoire was sequenced with immunoSEQ multiplex PCR; TCRdb's copy has only in-frame clones and lacks some. Of 350,000 to 500,000 clones listed, roughly 90% are singletons. This sample comprised peripheral blood, obtained in a trial of Ad26.COV2.S vaccine versus placebo. This receptor was identified in a person aged 18-65 years who received the Ad26.COV2.S COVID-19 vaccine or a placebo.

The CDR3, as DNA: TGTGCCAGCAGCGTACTCGGGAGCGAAACCGGGGAGCTGTTTTTT. Residues: CASSVLGSETGELFF. The chain carries TRBV9 and TRBJ2-2, with D tentatively TRBD2 (6 bases). The V gene's germline CDR1 is SGDLS and CDR2 YYNGEE. The CDR3 totals 15 residues. The V gene lost 1 base and the J gene lost 5 bases, with 12 bases spanning the gap.